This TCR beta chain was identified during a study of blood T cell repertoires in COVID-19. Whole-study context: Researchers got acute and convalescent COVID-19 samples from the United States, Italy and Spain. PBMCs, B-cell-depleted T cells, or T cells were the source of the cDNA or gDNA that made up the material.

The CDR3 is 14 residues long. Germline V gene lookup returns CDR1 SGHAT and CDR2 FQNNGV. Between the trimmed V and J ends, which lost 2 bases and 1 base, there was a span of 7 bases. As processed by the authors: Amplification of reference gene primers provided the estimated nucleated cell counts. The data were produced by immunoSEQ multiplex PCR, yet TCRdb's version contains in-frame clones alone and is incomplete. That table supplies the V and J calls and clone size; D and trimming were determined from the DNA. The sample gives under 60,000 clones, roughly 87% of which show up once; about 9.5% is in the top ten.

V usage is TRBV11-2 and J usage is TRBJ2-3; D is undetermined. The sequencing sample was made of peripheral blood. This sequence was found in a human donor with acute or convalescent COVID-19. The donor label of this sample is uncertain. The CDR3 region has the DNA TGTGCCAGCAGCTTAATGGGCGGCACAGATACGCAGTATTTT. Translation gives CASSLMGGTDTQYF. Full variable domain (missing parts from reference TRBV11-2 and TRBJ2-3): EAGVAQSPRYKIIEKRQSVAFWCNPISGHATLYWYQQILGQGPKLLIQFQNNGVVDDSQLPKDRFSAERLKGVDSTLKIQPAKLEDSAVYLCASSLMGGTDTQYFGPGTRLTVL.